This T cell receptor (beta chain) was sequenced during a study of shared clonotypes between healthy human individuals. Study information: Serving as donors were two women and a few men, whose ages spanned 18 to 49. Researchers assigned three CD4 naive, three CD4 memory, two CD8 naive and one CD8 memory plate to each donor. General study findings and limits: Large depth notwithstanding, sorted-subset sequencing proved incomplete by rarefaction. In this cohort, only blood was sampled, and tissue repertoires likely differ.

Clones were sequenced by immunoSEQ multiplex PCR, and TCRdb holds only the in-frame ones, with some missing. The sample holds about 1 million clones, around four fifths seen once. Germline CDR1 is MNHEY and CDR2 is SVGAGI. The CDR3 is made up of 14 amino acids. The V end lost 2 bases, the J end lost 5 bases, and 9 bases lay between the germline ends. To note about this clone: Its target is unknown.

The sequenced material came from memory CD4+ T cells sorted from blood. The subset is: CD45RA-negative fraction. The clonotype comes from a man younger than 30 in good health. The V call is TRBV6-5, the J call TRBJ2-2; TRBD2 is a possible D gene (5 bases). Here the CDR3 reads CASSYGGGTGELFF. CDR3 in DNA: TGTGCCAGCAGTTACGGAGGAGGAACCGGGGAGCTGTTTTTT.